The 29 T cell receptor beta chains reported below all come from one sample, sequenced in a study of shared clonotypes between healthy human individuals. Here immunoSEQ multiplex PCR was the method, and the copy in TCRdb shows in-frame clones only, minus some. Found here are some 2,500,000 clones, 85% to 95% of them singletons; the top ten hold approximately 0.4%. Sequences were obtained from naive CD4+ T cells from PBMCs. Described subset: CD45RA+ positively selected. The receptors come from a man between 18 and 35 years old in good health. Some clones in this sample may be carry-over from other donors' samples.

The chain combines TRBV7-8 with TRBJ2-2; no clear D gene. V was cut by 5 bases and J by 1 base, with 11 bases left in between. The CDR3 covers 15 residues. The V gene's germline CDR1 is SGHVS and CDR2 FQNEAQ. CDR3 residues: CASSPLIENTGELFF. CDR3 nucleotides: TGTGCCAGCAGCCCGCTAATTGAGAACACCGGGGAGCTGTTTTTT.

A few counts support this clone. Other DNA sequences in this specimen translate into the identical CDR3. This sequence joins TRBV28 and TRBJ1-2; TRBD1 is a possible D gene (5 bases). Germline V gene data show CDR1 as MDHEN and CDR2 as SYDVKM. The germline V and J ends were trimmed by 4 bases and 3 bases, with 6 bases remaining between them. The CDR3 extends over 12 amino acids. The CDR3 DNA is TGTGCCAGCAGTTCAGGGTACTATGGCTACACCTTC. It encodes CASSSGYYGYTF.

The rearrangement joins TRBV5-4 to TRBJ2-7, with D possibly called TRBD1 or TRBD2 (5 bases each). Germline assignment: CDR1 SGHNT and CDR2 YYREEE (reference sequence). This CDR3 region has 15 residues. Trimming removed 3 bases at V and 6 bases at J, with 19 bases between. CDR3 DNA: TGTGCCAGCAGCTCCGGGAAAAGGGGATACTTCGAGCAGTACTTC. Protein: CASSSGKRGYFEQYF.

Notes on this clone: Relative to the germline gene, one junction end is altered; a read error may explain this. The V and J genes are TRBV2 and TRBJ2-3; 8 nucleotides match TRBD2. There are 14 residues in the CDR3. Germline V gene sequence: CDR1 SNHLY, CDR2 FYNNEI. The CDR3 region is CASSKAGAGDTQYF. The CDR3 coding sequence is TGTGCCAGCAGTAAAGCGGGGGCGGGAGATACGCAGTATTTT.

Details on this clone: The same CDR3 is also encoded by other DNA sequences in this sample. The V and J genes are TRBV28 and TRBJ2-7; unclear D gene. Germline assignment: CDR1 MDHEN and CDR2 SYDVKM. This CDR3 contains 12 residues. V was cut by 2 bases and J by 4 bases, with 6 bases left in between. CDR3 residues: CASSLTGYEQYF. The CDR3 DNA follows: TGTGCCAGCAGTTTAACTGGTTACGAGCAGTACTTC. Combining the CDR3 with reference TRBV28 and TRBJ2-7 gives the whole variable domain DVKVTQSSRYLVKRTGEKVFLECVQDMDHENMFWYRQDPGLGLRLIYFSYDVKMKEKGDIPEGYSVSREKKERFSLILESASTNQTSMYLCASSLTGYEQYFGPGTRLTVT.

The V and J genes are TRBV29-1 and TRBJ2-1; TRBD1 might be the D (5 bases). Germline CDR1 is SQVTM and CDR2 is ANQGSEA. The CDR3 has 13 residues. V was trimmed by 4 bases and J by 5 bases, leaving 12 bases between them. The CDR3 here is CSVGDSKNNEQFF. As DNA, the CDR3 is TGCAGCGTTGGTGACAGCAAAAACAATGAGCAGTTCTTC.

For the CDR3, the DNA is TGTGCCAGCTCACCAACGATGGGGAATCAGCCCCAGCATTTT. Its protein is CASSPTMGNQPQHF. V is TRBV18 and J is TRBJ1-5; D uncertain. Germline assignment: CDR1 KGHSH and CDR2 LQKENI. This CDR3 is 14 amino acids long. Trimming shortened V by 2 bases and J by 4 bases, and 9 bases separated the two germline ends.

The chain uses TRBV7-8 and TRBJ2-1, with 11 positions matching TRBD1. In germline, CDR1 is SGHVS, CDR2 FQNEAQ. There are 15 residues in the CDR3. With V trimmed by 3 bases and J by 6 bases, 4 bases remained unmatched. The CDR3 nucleotides are TGTGCCAGCAGCTTCCGGACAGGGGGCCCCAATGAGCAGTTCTTC. Its translation is CASSFRTGGPNEQFF.

V usage is TRBV7-2 and J usage is TRBJ1-5; no reliable D call. This CDR3 is built from 14 residues. V was trimmed by 6 bases and J by 3 bases, leaving 12 bases between them. Germline V gene data show CDR1 as SGHTA and CDR2 as FQGNSA. This CDR3 reads CASSLTQINQPQHF. DNA for the CDR3: TGTGCCAGCAGTCTTACCCAGATCAATCAGCCCCAGCATTTT.

This CDR3 reads CASSLASSSPYEQFF. DNA of the CDR3: TGTGCCAGCAGCTTAGCATCTTCCAGCCCGTATGAGCAGTTCTTC. The rearrangement joins TRBV7-3 to TRBJ2-1; D is unresolved. Trimming took off 2 bases at V and 8 bases at J, with 16 bases between the two ends. The germline CDR1 and CDR2 sequences are SGHTA and FQGTGA. The CDR3 spans 15 residues.

On this clone: This sample also contains other DNA sequences that code for the same CDR3. This chain links TRBV28 with TRBJ1-1, with 10 bases matching TRBD1. The germline gives CDR1 MDHEN, CDR2 SYDVKM. The V gene end was trimmed by 6 bases and the J gene end by 5 bases; junction bases not matched to a gene: 6. The CDR3 is 14 residues long. The CDR3 is CASSPRTGGTEAFF. CDR3 DNA sequence: TGTGCCAGCAGCCCACGGACAGGGGGAACTGAAGCTTTCTTT. The complete variable domain, with remaining parts taken from reference TRBV28 and TRBJ1-1, reads DVKVTQSSRYLVKRTGEKVFLECVQDMDHENMFWYRQDPGLGLRLIYFSYDVKMKEKGDIPEGYSVSREKKERFSLILESASTNQTSMYLCASSPRTGGTEAFFGQGTRLTVV.

This clone appeared once. The V call is TRBV7-9, the J call TRBJ2-3; a weak D match, TRBD1 (5 bases). This CDR3 has 15 amino acids. The germline gives CDR1 SEHNR, CDR2 FQNEAQ (reference sequence). V lost 3 bases, J lost 0 bases, and 10 bases lay in between. The CDR3 is CASSLEGVSTDTQYF. The CDR3 DNA reads TGTGCCAGCAGCTTGGAAGGGGTCAGCACAGATACGCAGTATTTT.

Details on this clone: This sample also contains other DNA sequences that code for the same CDR3. The chain couples TRBV6-5 to TRBJ2-7; D is perhaps TRBD2 (5 bases). The CDR3 has 14 amino acids. The V end lost 5 bases, the J end lost 2 bases, and 13 bases lay between the germline ends. Germline V CDR1 and CDR2: MNHEY, SVGAGI. CDR3 loop: CASSPGDRTYEQYF. The CDR3 bases are TGTGCCAGCAGTCCCGGGGATCGCACCTACGAGCAGTACTTC.

A single count supports this clone. In the same sample, other DNA sequences code for this CDR3. This chain uses TRBV9 with TRBJ1-1, with TRBD1 identical over 7 bases. The germline gives CDR1 SGDLS, CDR2 YYNGEE. V lost 2 bases to trimming and J lost 5 bases; unmatched junction nucleotides: 6. The CDR3 covers 14 residues. The CDR3 DNA reads TGTGCCAGCAGCGTCCTCCAGGGGGGAACTGAAGCTTTCTTT. This translates into CASSVLQGGTEAFF.

The gene calls are TRBV19 and TRBJ1-5; no firm D call. The CDR3 is 14 amino acids. Germline V gene sequence: CDR1 LNHDA, CDR2 SQIVND (reference sequence). Trimming removed 1 base at V and 5 bases at J, with 9 bases between. The CDR3 spells CASSIVMSHQPQHF. The CDR3 bases are TGTGCCAGTAGTATAGTCATGAGTCATCAGCCCCAGCATTTT. The variable domain in full, with the rest retrieved from reference TRBV19 and TRBJ1-5, is DGGITQSPKYLFRKEGQNVTLSCEQNLNHDAMYWYRQDPGQGLRLIYYSQIVNDFQKGDIAEGYSVSREKKESFPLTVTSAQKNPTAFYLCASSIVMSHQPQHFGDGTRLSIL.

The CDR3 is CASSPGLAPGELFF. The CDR3 DNA reads TGTGCCAGCAGCCCGGGACTAGCGCCCGGGGAGCTGTTTTTT. J is TRBJ2-2 and V is TRBV11-2, with TRBD2 identical over 10 bases. This CDR3 has 14 residues. The V and J ends lost 5 bases and 6 bases, in that order; junction bases with no gene match: 3. Germline loops: CDR1 SGHAT, CDR2 FQNNGV.

The CDR3, as DNA: TGTGCCAGCTCACCCAAACCGACGGATGGCTACACCTTC. This sequence encodes CASSPKPTDGYTF. The V gene is TRBV18, the J gene TRBJ1-2; unclear D gene. The CDR3 is 13 residues long. Germline assignment: CDR1 KGHSH and CDR2 LQKENI. Trimming left V 3 bases short and J 6 bases short, with 11 bases between.

V gene TRBV30 combines with J gene TRBJ2-1; D tentatively reads TRBD1 or TRBD2 (5 bases each). The CDR3 is 13 amino acids. The V end was cut by 4 bases, the J end by 6 bases, with 13 bases between. The germline gives CDR1 GTSNPN, CDR2 SVGIG (reference sequence). The CDR3 sequence is CAWTEGSSNEQFF. CDR3 in DNA: TGTGCCTGGACAGAGGGGTCTAGCAATGAGCAGTTCTTC.

This chain uses TRBV11-3 with TRBJ2-3; D is perhaps TRBD1 (6 bases). Trimming removed 5 bases from V and 3 bases from J, with 9 bases in between. CDR1 SGHNT and CDR2 YENEEA come from the germline V gene. The CDR3 totals 13 residues. In DNA form, the CDR3 reads TGTGCCAGCAGCACCAGGGGAACAGATACGCAGTATTTT. Translation gives CASSTRGTDTQYF.

The CDR3 here is CASSREGDSPLHF. The CDR3 region has the DNA TGTGCCAGCAGCAGAGAGGGGGATTCACCCCTCCACTTT. J is TRBJ1-6 and V is TRBV7-9; tentatively, D is TRBD1 (6 bases). In germline, CDR1 is SEHNR, CDR2 FQNEAQ (reference sequence). CDR3 length equals 13 residues. Trimming took off 5 bases at V and 8 bases at J, with 10 bases between the two ends.

As concerns this clone: This sample also contains other DNA sequences that code for the same CDR3. The rearrangement links TRBV7-9 to TRBJ2-6; D is perhaps TRBD1 (6 bases). The CDR3 spans 17 residues. CDR1 and CDR2 from the germline V gene are SEHNR and FQNEAQ (reference sequence). The ends were cut back, 5 bases at V and 0 bases at J, with 14 bases in the middle. The CDR3 is CASSVRDTRSGANVLTF. CDR3 coding DNA: TGTGCCAGCAGCGTCCGGGACACCCGCTCTGGGGCCAACGTCCTGACTTTC. Variable domain in full (rest from reference TRBV7-9 and TRBJ2-6): DTGVSQNPRHKITKRGQNVTFRCDPISEHNRLYWYRQTLGQGPEFLTYFQNEAQLEKSRLLSDRFSAERPKGSFSTLEIQRTEQGDSAMYLCASSVRDTRSGANVLTFGAGSRLTVL.

The chain uses TRBV6-5 and TRBJ2-7; 9 bases are shared with TRBD2. The CDR3 runs to 16 residues. Germline trimming cut 0 bases from V and 6 bases from J; bases unmatched to any gene: 9. Germline CDR1 is MNHEY and CDR2 is SVGAGI. The CDR3 nucleotides are TGTGCCAGCAGTTACTCGCCTAGCGGGGCCCTGGGCGAGCAGTACTTC. It codes for CASSYSPSGALGEQYF.

This clone was recorded only once. The gene calls are TRBV25-1 and TRBJ2-7, with D perhaps assigned TRBD1 or TRBD2 (7 bases each). The CDR3 extends over 13 amino acids. CDR1 is MGHDK and CDR2 is SYGVNS in the germline V gene. The V and J ends lost 6 bases and 6 bases respectively, with 15 bases between them. The CDR3 region has the DNA TGTGCCAGCAGAAATACAGGGGAGGGCGAGCAGTACTTC. This sequence encodes CASRNTGEGEQYF.

The genes are TRBV28 and TRBJ2-5; the D is unclear. V dropped 5 bases and J dropped 4 bases, with 8 bases sitting between them. CDR1 and CDR2 (germline): MDHEN, SYDVKM. CDR3 size: 12 residues. Written as DNA, the CDR3 is TGTGCCAGCAGTCGTGGGGTAGAGACCCAGTACTTC. Amino acid sequence: CASSRGVETQYF.

The genes are TRBV5-1 and TRBJ2-5; possibly TRBD1 for D (6 bases). The J call is doubtful: the DNA matches TRBJ2-7 better. Germline V gene sequence: CDR1 SGHRS, CDR2 YFSETQ. The CDR3 is 14 residues long. The CDR3 is CASTTQTGSYEQYF. DNA for the CDR3: TGCGCCAGCACCACTCAGACAGGCTCCTACGAGCAGTACTTC.

Here the CDR3 reads CASSLNGNGYTF. CDR3 nucleotide sequence: TGTGCCAGCAGCTTGAATGGAAATGGCTACACCTTC. The gene calls are TRBV5-5 and TRBJ1-2; D is unclear. Trimming took off 1 base at V and 6 bases at J, with 7 bases between the two ends. CDR3 size: 12 residues. In germline, CDR1 is SGHKS, CDR2 YYEKEE (reference sequence).

The rearrangement joins TRBV7-9 to TRBJ1-5; D ambiguous. Germline-derived CDR1 and CDR2 are SEHNR and FQNEAQ (reference sequence). Trimming pared 5 bases from V and 9 bases from J, leaving 17 bases between. The CDR3 length is 14 residues. The CDR3 DNA reads TGTGCCAGCAGCCCCCACCAACCAATTGGGCCCCAGCATTTT. Translating gives CASSPHQPIGPQHF.

The chain joins TRBV7-3 to TRBJ1-1; D is perhaps TRBD1 (5 bases). The CDR3 extends over 14 amino acids. V gave up 6 bases and J gave up 3 bases, with 14 bases separating them. Germline-derived CDR1 and CDR2 are SGHTA and FQGTGA. CDR3 sequence reads: CASSFWPGDTEAFF. DNA for the CDR3: TGTGCCAGCAGTTTTTGGCCGGGGGACACTGAAGCTTTCTTT.

As DNA, the CDR3 is TGTGCCAGCAGCTTGGGAGGCAGGTCCTATGGCTACACCTTC. It is translated as CASSLGGRSYGYTF. This chain uses TRBV5-6 with TRBJ1-2, with D unclear. This CDR3 is 14 amino acids long. The germline V gene encodes CDR1 SGHDT and CDR2 YYEEEE. Trimming stripped 0 bases from V and 4 bases from J, with 10 bases between.